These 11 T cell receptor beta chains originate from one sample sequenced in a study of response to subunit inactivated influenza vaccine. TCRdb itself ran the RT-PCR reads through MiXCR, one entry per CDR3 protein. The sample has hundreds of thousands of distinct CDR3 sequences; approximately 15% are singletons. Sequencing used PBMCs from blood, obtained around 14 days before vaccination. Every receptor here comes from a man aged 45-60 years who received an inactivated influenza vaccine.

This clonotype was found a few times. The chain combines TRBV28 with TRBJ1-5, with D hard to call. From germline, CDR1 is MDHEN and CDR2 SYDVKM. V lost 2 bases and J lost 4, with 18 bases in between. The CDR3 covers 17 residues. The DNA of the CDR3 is TGTGCCAGCAGTTTAAGCTCAGGTAGCCCGTTTAATCAGCCCCAGCATTTT. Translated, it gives CASSLSSGSPFNQPQHF.

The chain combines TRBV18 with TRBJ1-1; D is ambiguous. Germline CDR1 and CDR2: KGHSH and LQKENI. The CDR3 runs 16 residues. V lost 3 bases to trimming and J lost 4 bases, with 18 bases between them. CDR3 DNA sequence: TGTGCCAGCTCACCCAGTGGCAGAGGTTTGAGCACTGAAGCTTTCTTT. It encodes CASSPSGRGLSTEAFF.

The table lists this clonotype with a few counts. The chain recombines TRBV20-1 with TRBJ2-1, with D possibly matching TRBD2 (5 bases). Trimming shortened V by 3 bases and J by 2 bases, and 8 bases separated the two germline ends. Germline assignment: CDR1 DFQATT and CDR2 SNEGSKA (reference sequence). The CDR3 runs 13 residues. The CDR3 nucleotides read TGCAGTGCTAGCGGGATGACCTACAATGAGCAGTTCTTC. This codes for CSASGMTYNEQFF.

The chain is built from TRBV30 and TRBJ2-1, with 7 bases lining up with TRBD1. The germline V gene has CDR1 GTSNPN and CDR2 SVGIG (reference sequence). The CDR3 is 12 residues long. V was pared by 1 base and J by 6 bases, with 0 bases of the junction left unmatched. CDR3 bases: TGTGCCTGGAGTGGACAGGGCAATGAGCAGTTCTTC. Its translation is CAWSGQGNEQFF.

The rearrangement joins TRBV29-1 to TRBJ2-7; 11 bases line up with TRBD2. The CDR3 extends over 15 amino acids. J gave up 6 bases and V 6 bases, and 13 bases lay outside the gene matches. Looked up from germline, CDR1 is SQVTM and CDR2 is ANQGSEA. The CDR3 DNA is TGCAGCGTAGCTCACAGGGACCTAGCGGGAGGCGAGCAGTACTTC. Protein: CSVAHRDLAGGEQYF.

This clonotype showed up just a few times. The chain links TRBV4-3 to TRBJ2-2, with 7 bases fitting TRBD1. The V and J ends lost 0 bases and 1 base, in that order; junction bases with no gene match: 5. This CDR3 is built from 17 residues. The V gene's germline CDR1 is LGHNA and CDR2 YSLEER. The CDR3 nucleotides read TGCGCCAGCAGCCAAGAAGGTCCAGGGGGGAACACCGGGGAGCTGTTTTTT. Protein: CASSQEGPGGNTGELFF.

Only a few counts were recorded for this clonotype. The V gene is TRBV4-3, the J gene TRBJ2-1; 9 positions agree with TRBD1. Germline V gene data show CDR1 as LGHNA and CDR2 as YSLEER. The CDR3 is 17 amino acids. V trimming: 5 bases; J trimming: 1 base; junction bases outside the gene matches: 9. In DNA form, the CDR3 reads TGCGCCAGCAGCTTCTCCCCCGGGACAGGGTCCTACAATGAGCAGTTCTTC. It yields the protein CASSFSPGTGSYNEQFF.

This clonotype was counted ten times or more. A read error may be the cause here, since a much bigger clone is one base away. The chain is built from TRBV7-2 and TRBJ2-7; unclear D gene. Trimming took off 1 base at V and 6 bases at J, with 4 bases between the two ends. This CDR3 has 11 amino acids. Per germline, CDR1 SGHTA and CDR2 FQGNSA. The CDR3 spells CASSLDFEQYF. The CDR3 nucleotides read TGTGCCAGCAGCTTAGACTTCGAGCAGTACTTC.

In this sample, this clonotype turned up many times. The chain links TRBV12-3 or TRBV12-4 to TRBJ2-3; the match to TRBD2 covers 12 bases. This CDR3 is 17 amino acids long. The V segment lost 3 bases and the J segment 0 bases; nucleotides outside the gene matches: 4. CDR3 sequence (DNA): TGTGCCAGCAGTTTTGAACTAGCGGGGGGCAGCACAGATACGCAGTATTTT. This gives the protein CASSFELAGGSTDTQYF.

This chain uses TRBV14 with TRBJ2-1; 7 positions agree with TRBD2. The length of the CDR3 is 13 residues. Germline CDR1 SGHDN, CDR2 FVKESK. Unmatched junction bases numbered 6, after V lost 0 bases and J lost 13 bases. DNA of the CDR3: TGTGCCAGCAGCCAAGATTCCGGGGGGACCCAGTTCTTC. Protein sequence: CASSQDSGGTQFF.

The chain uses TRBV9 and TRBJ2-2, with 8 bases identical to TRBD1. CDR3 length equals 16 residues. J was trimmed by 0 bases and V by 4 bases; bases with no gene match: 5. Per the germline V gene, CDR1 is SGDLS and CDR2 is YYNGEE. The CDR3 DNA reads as TGTGCCAGCAGCCGATTGGGACAGGCGAACACCGGGGAGCTGTTTTTT. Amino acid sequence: CASSRLGQANTGELFF.